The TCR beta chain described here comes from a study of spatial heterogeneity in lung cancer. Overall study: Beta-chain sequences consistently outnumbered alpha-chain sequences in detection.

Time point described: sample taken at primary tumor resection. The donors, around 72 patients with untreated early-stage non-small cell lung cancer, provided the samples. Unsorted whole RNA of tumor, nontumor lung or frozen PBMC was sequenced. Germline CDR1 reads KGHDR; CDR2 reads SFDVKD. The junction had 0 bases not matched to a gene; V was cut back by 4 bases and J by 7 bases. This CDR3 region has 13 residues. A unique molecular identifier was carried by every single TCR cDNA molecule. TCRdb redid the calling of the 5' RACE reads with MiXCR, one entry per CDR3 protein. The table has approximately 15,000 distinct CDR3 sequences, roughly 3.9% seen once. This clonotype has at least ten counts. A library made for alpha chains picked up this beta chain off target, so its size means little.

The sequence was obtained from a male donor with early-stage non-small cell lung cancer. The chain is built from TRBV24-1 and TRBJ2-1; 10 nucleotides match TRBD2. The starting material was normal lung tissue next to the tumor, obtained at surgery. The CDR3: CATSEGLANEQFF. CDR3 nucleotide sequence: TGTGCCACCAGTGAGGGACTAGCGAATGAGCAGTTCTTC.